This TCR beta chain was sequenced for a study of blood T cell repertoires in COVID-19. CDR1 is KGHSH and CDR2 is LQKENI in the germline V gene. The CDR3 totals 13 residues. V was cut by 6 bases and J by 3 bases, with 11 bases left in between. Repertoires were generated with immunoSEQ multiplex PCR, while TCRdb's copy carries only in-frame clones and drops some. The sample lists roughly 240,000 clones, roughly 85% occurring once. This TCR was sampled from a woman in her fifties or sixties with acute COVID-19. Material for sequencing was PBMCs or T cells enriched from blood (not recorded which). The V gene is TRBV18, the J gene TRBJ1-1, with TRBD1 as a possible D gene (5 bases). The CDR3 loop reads CASSPRVDTEAFF. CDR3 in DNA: TGTGCCAGCTCGCCCAGGGTCGACACTGAAGCTTTCTTT. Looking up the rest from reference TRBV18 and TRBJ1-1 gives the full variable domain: NAGVMQNPRHLVRRRGQEARLRCSPMKGHSHVYWYRQLPEEGLKFMVYLQKENIIDESGMPKERFSAEFPKEGPSILRIQQVVRGDSAAYFCASSPRVDTEAFFGQGTRLTVV.